This TCR beta chain was retrieved from a study of Graves' ophthalmopathy and Graves' hyperthyroidism. Donors with ophthalmopathy: moderate-to-severe activity, CAS ≥3, NOSPECS ≥4, duration under 3 months. None of the included patients had other autoimmune diseases, uncontrolled infections, pregnancy or lactation, as these led to exclusion. Diagnosis was based on clinical symptoms, serum thyroxine, TRAb, thyroid ultrasound and orbital computed tomography. Fresh peripheral blood, about 10 ml, was the PBMC source. The authors amplified TCR beta CDR3 regions, and they did so from RNA transcripts for repertoire sequencing. Second-round multiplex PCR followed a first-round RT-PCR using HTBI primers. Each CDR3 protein gets one entry after TCRdb re-called the multiplex PCR reads with MiXCR. The sample lists around 470,000 distinct CDR3 sequences, approximately 14% occurring once. CDR1 and CDR2 from the germline V gene are MDHEN and SYDVKM. This CDR3 is 14 amino acids long. Trimming stripped 9 bases from V and 2 bases from J, with 16 bases between.

V is TRBV28 and J is TRBJ2-5; TRBD1 might be the D (5 bases). The origin of this receptor is a woman aged 25-40 years with Graves' ophthalmopathy. Specimen: blood. The CDR3 here is CASARQSLQETQYF. CDR3 DNA: TGTGCCAGTGCCCGACAGTCTCTACAAGAGACCCAGTACTTC.